This passage covers 30 T cell receptor beta chains from one sample sequenced in a study of spatial heterogeneity in lung cancer. One entry per CDR3 protein results from TCRdb running MiXCR on the 5' RACE reads. The table includes about 41,000 distinct CDR3 sequences, roughly 10% detected once. Time point described: sample taken at primary tumor resection. Unsorted whole RNA of tumor, nontumor lung or frozen PBMC was sequenced. The specimen comprised PBMCs, sampled at surgery. These receptors were collected from a female donor with early-stage non-small cell lung cancer.

V is TRBV11-2 and J is TRBJ2-5, with D perhaps given as TRBD1 or TRBD2 (6 bases each). Between the trimmed V and J ends, which lost 5 bases and 5 bases, there was a span of 18 bases. The CDR3 is 15 residues long. Germline values: CDR1 SGHAT, CDR2 FQNNGV. CDR3 loop: CASSAQGAGGETQYF. The CDR3 DNA reads as TGTGCCAGCAGCGCACAGGGTGCCGGGGGCGAGACCCAGTACTTC.

Note on this clonotype: A junction boundary mismatches the germline segment, possibly from a read error. This chain uses TRBV10-3 with TRBJ1-1; tentative D call: TRBD1 (6 bases). There are 16 residues in the CDR3. CDR1 ENHRY and CDR2 SYGVKD come from the germline V gene. CDR3 residues: CAISDPTPGGGTGAFF. The CDR3 nucleotides read TGTGCCATCAGTGACCCCACTCCCGGGGGGGGCACTGGAGCTTTCTTT.

This clonotype occurred a few times. The rearrangement joins TRBV12-3 or TRBV12-4 to TRBJ2-1, with TRBD2 matching over 10 bases. The trim removed 1 base at V and 9 bases at J, leaving 6 bases unmatched. The CDR3 is 15 amino acids. This CDR3 reads CASSLVSGGPGEQFF. DNA of the CDR3: TGTGCCAGCAGTTTAGTTAGCGGGGGGCCGGGTGAGCAGTTCTTC.

This clonotype occurred a few times. The genes are TRBV18 and TRBJ1-2; D might be TRBD1 (5 bases). The CDR3 extends over 14 amino acids. V shed 2 bases and J shed 6 bases, with 13 bases lying between them. The germline V gene encodes CDR1 KGHSH and CDR2 LQKENI. CDR3 in amino acids: CASSPGAGSDGYTF. CDR3 bases: TGTGCCAGCTCACCAGGGGCAGGGAGTGATGGCTACACCTTC.

V is TRBV4-2 and J is TRBJ2-3, with D maybe TRBD1 (5 bases). V was cut by 5 bases and J by 2 bases, with 17 bases left in between. Germline loops: CDR1 LGHNA, CDR2 YNFKEQ. The CDR3 has 16 residues. CDR3 coding DNA: TGTGCCAGCAGCTCAAGATCCCAGGGTTTCACAGATACGCAGTATTTT. Encoded protein: CASSSRSQGFTDTQYF.

This clonotype was seen a few times. This rearrangement joins TRBV29-1 to TRBJ2-1, with TRBD1 matching 8 bases. In germline, CDR1 is SQVTM, CDR2 ANQGSEA. After removal of 1 base from V and 4 bases from J, the junction contained 6 bases not matched to a gene. This CDR3 region has 15 residues. CDR3 amino acids: CSVEGTGSGYNEQFF. DNA of the CDR3: TGCAGCGTTGAAGGGACAGGGAGTGGATACAATGAGCAGTTCTTC.

The chain employs TRBV20-1 and TRBJ1-2, with a weak D call TRBD1 (5 bases). Germline lookup yields CDR1 DFQATT and CDR2 SNEGSKA (reference sequence). The CDR3 runs 13 residues. The V end was cut by 5 bases, the J end by 6 bases, with 16 bases between. CDR3 DNA sequence: TGCAGTGCTCCTCTGGGGACCAGGAATGGCTACACCTTC. It specifies CSAPLGTRNGYTF.

This sequence joins TRBV2 and TRBJ2-3, with 9 bases aligning to TRBD2. With V trimmed by 5 bases and J by 4 bases, 16 bases remained unmatched. This CDR3 spans 18 amino acids. Per the germline V gene, CDR1 is SNHLY and CDR2 is FYNNEI. CDR3 DNA sequence: TGTGCCAGCAGTAATAGGGGGCGACTAGCGGCTAGCGCAGATACGCAGTATTTT. Residues: CASSNRGRLAASADTQYF.

This clonotype was detected many times. CDR3 DNA sequence: TGCAGCGTTGCAACTACCCAAGAGACCCAGTACTTC. Protein product: CSVATTQETQYF. The chain recombines TRBV29-1 with TRBJ2-5; no clear D. CDR1 is SQVTM, CDR2 ANQGSEA, per germline. CDR3 length equals 12 residues. V dropped 4 bases and J dropped 1 base, with 7 bases sitting between them.

Details on this clonotype: It is unclear where the CDR3 begins or ends on the DNA, so no DNA is shown, and the CDR3 is as TCRdb lists it. The genes are TRBV5-5 and TRBJ1-5; the table gives TRBD1 as D, unverified against the DNA. The germline CDR1 and CDR2 sequences are SGHKS and YYEKEE (reference sequence). Inclusive of both ends, the CDR3 amounts to 15 amino acids. The CDR3 sequence: CASSLFAGGNQPQNF.

This clonotype was seen a handful of times. V is TRBV5-1 and J is TRBJ2-2; D is perhaps TRBD1 (5 bases). The germline V gene encodes CDR1 SGHRS and CDR2 YFSETQ. The CDR3 is 13 residues long. V lost 7 bases to trimming and J lost 2 bases, with 9 bases between them. CDR3 in amino acids: CASQTENTGELFF. The DNA for the CDR3 is TGCGCCAGCCAGACAGAAAACACCGGGGAGCTGTTTTTT.

This clonotype occurred many times. The chain recombines TRBV11-2 with TRBJ2-3, with TRBD2 matching 7 bases. Germline CDR1 reads SGHAT; CDR2 reads FQNNGV. This CDR3 contains 14 residues. After removal of 1 base from V and 5 bases from J, the junction contained 3 bases not matched to a gene. The CDR3 reads CASSLGAGQDTQYF. The DNA for the CDR3 is TGTGCCAGCAGCTTAGGAGCGGGGCAAGATACGCAGTATTTT.

This chain connects TRBV14 to TRBJ1-2, with TRBD1 matching over 7 bases. The germline gives CDR1 SGHDN, CDR2 FVKESK. The J segment lost 0 bases and the V segment lost 4 bases, leaving 8 bases of the junction unmatched. The CDR3 runs to 16 residues. CDR3 residues: CASSRTGTATNYGYTF. CDR3 nucleotide sequence: TGTGCCAGCAGCCGTACCGGGACAGCAACTAACTATGGCTACACCTTC. Supplemented by reference TRBV14 and TRBJ1-2, the full variable domain reads EAGVTQFPSHSVIEKGQTVTLRCDPISGHDNLYWYRRVMGKEIKFLLHFVKESKQDESGMPNNRFLAERTGGTYSTLKVQPAELEDSGVYFCASSRTGTATNYGYTFGSGTRLTVV.

This clonotype was observed many times. The CDR3 bases are TGTGCCATCAGTTGGGGGAAGGACAAAAGCACAGATACGCAGTATTTT. It is translated as CAISWGKDKSTDTQYF. J is TRBJ2-3 and V is TRBV10-3, with D possibly being TRBD1 or TRBD2 (5 bases each). The CDR3 consists of 16 residues. Germline values: CDR1 ENHRY, CDR2 SYGVKD. Trimming removed 5 bases at V and 0 bases at J, with 15 bases between.

The V call is TRBV3-1, the J call TRBJ1-5, with 7 bases aligning to TRBD1. Germline trimming cut 6 bases from V and 6 bases from J; bases unmatched to any gene: 5. Germline-derived CDR1 and CDR2 are LGHDT and YNNKEL (reference sequence). There are 13 residues in the CDR3. The CDR3 DNA reads as TGTGCCAGCAGTCCGACAGGGTCTCAGCCCCAGCATTTT. It codes for CASSPTGSQPQHF.

The chain joins TRBV28 to TRBJ1-5; no reliable D call. Per the germline V gene, CDR1 is MDHEN and CDR2 is SYDVKM. The V end lost 5 bases, the J end lost 12 bases, and 8 bases lay between the germline ends. The CDR3 is 10 amino acids. As DNA, the CDR3 is TGTGCCAGCAGTGACCAACACCAGCATTTT. Its translation: CASSDQHQHF.

This clonotype was seen only a few times. The chain recombines TRBV19 with TRBJ1-2; tentative D call: TRBD1 (5 bases). CDR3 length: 14 amino acids. CDR1 LNHDA and CDR2 SQIVND come from the germline V gene (reference sequence). Trimming took 3 bases from V and 4 from J, leaving 12 bases between them. This CDR3 reads CASSIDAGGYGYTF. DNA for the CDR3: TGTGCCAGTAGTATTGACGCCGGGGGCTATGGCTACACCTTC.

CDR3 nucleotide sequence: TGTGCCAGCAGCTCAGGGACTAGATCAGATACGCAGTATTTT. This codes for CASSSGTRSDTQYF. The chain employs TRBV7-2 and TRBJ2-3; 8 bases are shared with TRBD2. Per the germline V gene, CDR1 is SGHTA and CDR2 is FQGNSA. The CDR3 has 14 residues. With V trimmed by 4 bases and J by 4 bases, 4 bases remained unmatched.

The rearrangement uses TRBV5-6 and TRBJ2-1; D remains ambiguous. Trimming stripped 0 bases from V and 0 bases from J, with 10 bases between. CDR3 length: 16 amino acids. CDR1 SGHDT and CDR2 YYEEEE come from the germline V gene. For the CDR3, the DNA is TGTGCCAGCAGCTTGGATCCGAGGAGCTCCTACAATGAGCAGTTCTTC. Translating it yields CASSLDPRSSYNEQFF.

Only a few counts were recorded for this clonotype. For the CDR3, the DNA is TGTGCCAGCAGCCAAGCGGGGGCGGGAGAGACCCAGTACTTC. Its translation: CASSQAGAGETQYF. This chain connects TRBV3-1 to TRBJ2-5; D could derive from TRBD1 or TRBD2 (6 bases each). Germline V gene lookup returns CDR1 LGHDT and CDR2 YNNKEL (reference sequence). V lost 1 base and J lost 4, with 10 bases in between. The CDR3 consists of 14 residues.

The table lists this clonotype with a few counts. The rearrangement joins TRBV12-3 or TRBV12-4 to TRBJ2-7, with D perhaps assigned TRBD1 or TRBD2 (5 bases each). Trimming took off 1 base at V and 6 bases at J, with 19 bases between the two ends. The CDR3 is 16 residues long. CDR3 sequence (DNA): TGTGCCAGCAGTTTAGAAACTGGGCTGGGGGTACTCGAGCAGTACTTC. Its translation is CASSLETGLGVLEQYF.

This clonotype has just a few counts. J is TRBJ1-2 and V is TRBV20-1, with no clear D. V was clipped by 5 bases and J by 3 bases, with 13 bases between them. Germline CDR1 and CDR2: DFQATT and SNEGSKA (reference sequence). This CDR3 is built from 13 residues. The CDR3 is CSAPIPTDYGYTF. The CDR3 DNA is TGCAGTGCTCCCATACCGACCGACTATGGCTACACCTTC.

This chain uses TRBV6-1 with TRBJ1-6; D is uncertain. The CDR3 spans 12 residues. Germline CDR1 is MNHNS and CDR2 is SASEGT. The V end was cut by 8 bases, the J end by 19 bases, with 21 bases between. This CDR3 reads CASQKGLETRHF. The CDR3 DNA reads as TGTGCCAGCCAAAAAGGGTTGGAGACCCGTCACTTT.

This clonotype has at least ten counts. The genes are TRBV13 and TRBJ1-4, with TRBD1 as a possible D gene (5 bases). The V end lost 4 bases, the J end lost 0 bases, and 12 bases lay between the germline ends. This CDR3 is 16 amino acids long. CDR1 is PRHDT and CDR2 is FYEKMQ in the germline V gene (reference sequence). The CDR3 here is CASSSRGPATNEKLFF. CDR3 DNA: TGTGCCAGCAGCTCTAGGGGCCCAGCAACTAATGAAAAACTGTTTTTT.

This clonotype was observed many times. The rearrangement joins TRBV7-9 to TRBJ2-5; D call uncertain. Germline CDR1 reads SEHNR; CDR2 reads FQNEAQ (reference sequence). The V gene lost 0 bases and the J gene lost 2 bases, with 7 bases spanning the gap. The CDR3 is 14 residues long. The CDR3 here is CASSLAGPQETQYF. CDR3 nucleotide sequence: TGTGCCAGCAGCTTAGCTGGACCTCAAGAGACCCAGTACTTC.

This clonotype was counted only a few times. The chain employs TRBV7-2 and TRBJ2-7; weak D call: TRBD2 (5 bases). Trimming removed 4 bases from V and 6 bases from J, with 13 bases in between. Germline V gives CDR1 SGHTA, CDR2 FQGNSA. This CDR3 is built from 13 residues. The CDR3 spells CASSWGVGSEQYF. DNA for the CDR3: TGTGCCAGCAGCTGGGGAGTTGGGAGCGAGCAGTACTTC.

This clonotype has ten or more counts. This rearrangement joins TRBV19 to TRBJ2-3, with 10 bases that match TRBD2. Germline lookup yields CDR1 LNHDA and CDR2 SQIVND (reference sequence). The CDR3 contains 13 residues. After removal of 4 bases from V and 6 bases from J, the junction contained 1 base not matched to a gene. CDR3 sequence (DNA): TGTGCCAGTAGTAGGGGACTAGCGGATACGCAGTATTTT. This translates into CASSRGLADTQYF.

The table lists this clonotype with a few counts. This chain uses TRBV24-1 with TRBJ2-1, with 8 bases fitting TRBD1. The CDR3 is 17 amino acids. Germline V gene lookup returns CDR1 KGHDR and CDR2 SFDVKD. V was clipped by 3 bases and J by 5 bases; unmatched bases: 11. In DNA, the CDR3 is TGTGCCACCAGTGATCCTAAACCGGGACAGGCAAACAATGAGCAGTTCTTC. Encoded protein: CATSDPKPGQANNEQFF.

The chain recombines TRBV6-2 or TRBV6-3 with TRBJ2-7; D is possibly TRBD1 (5 bases). The CDR3 covers 13 residues. The V end was cut by 4 bases, the J end by 4 bases, with 11 bases between. Germline CDR1 reads MNHEY; CDR2 reads SVGEGT. The CDR3 DNA is TGTGCCAGCAGTTCCCATCAGGGATACGAGCAGTACTTC. It encodes CASSSHQGYEQYF.

This clonotype showed up just a few times. This rearrangement joins TRBV7-9 to TRBJ2-5; 7 nucleotides align to TRBD1. The J segment lost 2 bases and the V segment lost 5 bases, leaving 11 bases of the junction unmatched. Germline V CDR1 and CDR2: SEHNR, FQNEAQ (reference sequence). The CDR3 runs 16 residues. The CDR3 loop reads CASSPHGQARQETQYF. In nucleotides, the CDR3 is TGTGCCAGCAGCCCCCACGGACAGGCCAGACAAGAGACCCAGTACTTC.